These 15 T cell receptor beta chains came from one sample sequenced in a study of blood T cell repertoires in COVID-19. Data came from immunoSEQ multiplex PCR; TCRdb stores just in-frame clones and leaves some out. The table includes some 200,000 clones, around 90% detected once. Sequences were obtained from PBMCs or T cells enriched from blood (not recorded which). The receptors derive from a man younger than 40 in a cohort exposed to, infected with or recovered from COVID-19 (not recorded which).

This chain uses TRBV9 with TRBJ2-4, with 7 bases fitting TRBD1. This CDR3 is built from 17 residues. J gave up 3 bases and V 3 bases, and 12 bases lay outside the gene matches. Germline CDR1 is SGDLS and CDR2 is YYNGEE. The CDR3 DNA reads as TGTGCCAGCAGCGCGGGACAGCCAGGCTGGATCAAAAACATTCAGTACTTC. Its translation is CASSAGQPGWIKNIQYF.

This chain connects TRBV4-2 to TRBJ2-1; 11 bases align to TRBD2. V lost 3 bases, J lost 0 bases, and 4 bases stayed unmatched. The length of the CDR3 is 17 residues. Germline V lookup: CDR1 LGHNA, CDR2 YNFKEQ. The CDR3: CASSHIAGGSSYNEQFF. CDR3 DNA: TGTGCCAGCAGCCATATAGCGGGAGGGAGCTCCTACAATGAGCAGTTCTTC.

The rearrangement uses TRBV6-1 and TRBJ1-2, with D tentatively TRBD1 (5 bases). CDR1 MNHNS and CDR2 SASEGT come from the germline V gene. CDR3 length equals 13 residues. The ends were cut back, 0 bases at V and 4 bases at J, with 6 bases in the middle. As DNA, the CDR3 is TGTGCCAGCAGTGAAGCAGGGGTCTATGGCTACACCTTC. Its translation is CASSEAGVYGYTF.

The V gene is TRBV18, the J gene TRBJ1-1; possibly TRBD1 for D (6 bases). Germline V CDR1 and CDR2: KGHSH, LQKENI. The germline V and J ends were trimmed by 6 bases and 4 bases, with 15 bases remaining between them. The CDR3 covers 14 residues. The CDR3 spells CASSEEQGFTEAFF. CDR3 DNA sequence: TGTGCCAGCTCGGAAGAACAGGGATTCACTGAAGCTTTCTTT. Based on the CDR3 plus reference TRBV18 and TRBJ1-1, the full variable domain is NAGVMQNPRHLVRRRGQEARLRCSPMKGHSHVYWYRQLPEEGLKFMVYLQKENIIDESGMPKERFSAEFPKEGPSILRIQQVVRGDSAAYFCASSEEQGFTEAFFGQGTRLTVV.

The chain recombines TRBV10-3 with TRBJ1-2; D unresolved. V lost 10 bases and J 6 bases, leaving 15 bases between the germline ends. Germline V CDR1 and CDR2: ENHRY, SYGVKD. This CDR3 is 12 amino acids long. This CDR3 is CATRGFWDGYTF. The CDR3, as DNA: TGTGCCACCCGAGGATTTTGGGATGGCTACACCTTC.

The chain has TRBV6-2 or TRBV6-3 and TRBJ1-4, with 7 bases fitting TRBD1. This CDR3 is 15 amino acids long. The germline V gene has CDR1 MNHEY and CDR2 SVGEGT. V gave up 6 bases and J gave up 5 bases; unmatched junction bases: 9. The CDR3 nucleotides are TGTGCCAGCAGACCTCCGGGACAGCGAAATGAAAAACTGTTTTTT. Protein: CASRPPGQRNEKLFF.

V gene TRBV12-5 combines with J gene TRBJ1-1; TRBD1 agrees at 9 bases. This CDR3 has 16 residues. With V trimmed by 0 bases and J by 5 bases, 7 bases remained unmatched. Per the germline V gene, CDR1 is LGHNT and CDR2 is FRNRAP. The CDR3 here is CASGLVLTGGRTEAFF. The CDR3 DNA sequence: TGTGCTAGTGGTTTGGTATTGACAGGGGGACGAACTGAAGCTTTCTTT.

V and J are TRBV11-2 and TRBJ2-7, with TRBD2 matching 9 bases. This CDR3 has 15 residues. CDR1 and CDR2 (germline): SGHAT, FQNNGV. The V and J ends lost 1 base and 4 bases, in that order; junction bases with no gene match: 5. CDR3 amino acids: CASSLVGGREYEQYF. DNA for the CDR3: TGTGCCAGCAGCTTAGTGGGCGGGAGGGAGTACGAGCAGTACTTC.

This clone appeared once. The CDR3 region is CASRGGLVTGELFF. The CDR3 coding sequence is TGTGCCAGCCGGGGGGGTCTAGTTACCGGGGAGCTGTTTTTT. The chain is built from TRBV27 and TRBJ2-2; the match to TRBD2 covers 8 bases. The junction had 7 bases not matched to a gene; V was cut back by 8 bases and J by 5 bases. Germline lookup yields CDR1 MNHEY and CDR2 SMNVEV (reference sequence). The length of the CDR3 is 14 residues.

The J gene is TRBJ2-2, the V gene TRBV28, with 7 bases that match TRBD1. Germline assignment: CDR1 MDHEN and CDR2 SYDVKM. The CDR3 is made up of 16 amino acids. Trimming cost V 4 bases and J 3 bases; bases outside gene matches: 8. CDR3 region: CASSSPGQPDTGELFF. In DNA, the CDR3 is TGTGCCAGCAGTTCTCCGGGACAGCCAGACACCGGGGAGCTGTTTTTT.

The rearrangement uses TRBV9 and TRBJ2-2; 7 bases agree with TRBD1. Germline CDR1 SGDLS, CDR2 YYNGEE. The junction had 0 bases not matched to a gene; V was cut back by 3 bases and J by 4 bases. The CDR3 runs to 13 residues. For the CDR3, the DNA is TGTGCCAGCAGCGCAGGGGGCACCGGGGAGCTGTTTTTT. Encoded protein: CASSAGGTGELFF.

This rearrangement joins TRBV6-6 to TRBJ1-1; no reliable D call. The length of the CDR3 is 12 residues. Germline CDR1 MNHNY, CDR2 SVGAGI (reference sequence). The V gene lost 5 bases and the J gene lost 1 base, with 5 bases spanning the gap. The CDR3 DNA follows: TGTGCCAGCAGTGGGAGGAACACTGAAGCTTTCTTT. Its protein is CASSGRNTEAFF.

The rearrangement uses TRBV15 and TRBJ1-1, with D possibly being TRBD1 (6 bases). The CDR3 runs 15 residues. CDR1 LNHNV and CDR2 YYDKDF come from the germline V gene (reference sequence). V dropped 3 bases and J dropped 4 bases, with 15 bases sitting between them. The CDR3 spells CATSRLQGGLTEAFF. In DNA form, the CDR3 reads TGTGCCACCAGCAGGTTACAGGGCGGGCTCACTGAAGCTTTCTTT. Complete variable domain (other parts from reference TRBV15 and TRBJ1-1): DAMVIQNPRYQVTQFGKPVTLSCSQTLNHNVMYWYQQKSSQAPKLLFHYYDKDFNNEADTPDNFQSRRPNTSFCFLDIRSPGLGDTAMYLCATSRLQGGLTEAFFGQGTRLTVV.

The chain couples TRBV3-1 (or the pseudogene TRBV3-2) to TRBJ2-5; 14 bases are shared with TRBD2. V was pared by 0 bases and J by 4 bases, with 1 base of the junction left unmatched. This CDR3 is 16 amino acids long. The germline V gene encodes CDR1 LGHDT and CDR2 YNNKEL (reference sequence). CDR3 bases: TGTGCCAGCAGCCAAGATGGACTAGCGGGAGGAGAGACCCAGTACTTC. It yields the protein CASSQDGLAGGETQYF.

The chain employs TRBV18 and TRBJ1-6; D remains ambiguous. In germline, CDR1 is KGHSH, CDR2 LQKENI. The CDR3 is 13 amino acids. Trimming took 1 base from V and 9 from J, leaving 7 bases between them. The CDR3 spells CASSPQGGSPLHF. CDR3 sequence (DNA): TGTGCCAGCTCACCACAGGGAGGTTCACCCCTCCACTTT.